The rows below give T cell receptor beta chains drawn from one sample of a study of regulatory T cells in long-lasting Graves disease. TCRdb recomputed calls from the multiplex PCR reads with MiXCR, one row per CDR3 protein. The repertoire includes approximately 230,000 distinct CDR3 sequences, about 16% of them detected once, and approximately 20% sits in the top ten. The material was peripheral blood mononuclear cells (PBMCs), obtained at new diagnosis, from a patient treated with antithyroid drugs. The source of these receptors is a female donor with Graves disease. Each CDR3 is given without its conserved first and last residue.

V gene	CDR3 protein
TRBV25-1	ASSDGSGQAHTDTQY
TRBV24-1	ATPPVAMNTEAF
TRBV10-1	ASSALRDGGYYEQY
TRBV27	ASSFNTDTQY
TRBV4-1	ASSPRWPGDGYT
TRBV11-1	ASSLRRPSTDTQY
TRBV20-1	SARGSGERNEQF
TRBV20-1	SASSPSYEQY
TRBV6-5	ASSLARVSGGYT
TRBV11-1	ASSLDPGQGADEQY
TRBV4-3	ASSQVTGYNEQF
TRBV5-6	ASTLPTGSPLY
TRBV2	ASRPGLAGIHHQETQY
TRBV6-2/TRBV6-3	ASSYIGQKPGANVLT
TRBV28	ASSLGQGDYGYT
TRBV25-1	ASSEFTGGSNYGYT
TRBV7-3	ASSNGNPGTEAF
TRBV11-2	ASSLEGLNSPLH
TRBV29-1	SVAAGIWGSGYT
TRBV20-1	SASRDSLGDGEQF
TRBV11-2	ASSFGGQLNEQF
TRBV5-4	ASTSGPTTNEKLF
TRBV19	ASTTGTGALVTEAF
TRBV24-1	ATSDRRQGAGYT
TRBV29-1	SVEDRMTGTGEAF
TRBV11-3	ASSFFGGMSYNEQF
TRBV10-2	ASRGTSGNEQY
TRBV29-1	SVEYHRSGGTEQF
TRBV20-1	SAWLSQSNEQF
TRBV2	ASSEAGRGNGYT
TRBV9	ASSPSGGQETQY
TRBV5-4	ASSYSWTPETQY
TRBV19	ASSKDRARNEQY
TRBV6-1	ASRGSKGGLAGGPWGEQY
TRBV6-1	ASSTDAGELF
TRBV19	ASSREGAGQPQH
TRBV5-5	ASSLDSGEGREQY
TRBV28	ASSLYLAGGPTDTQY
TRBV7-6	ASSLGRSNYEQY
TRBV30	AWRGARTEAF
TRBV12-3/TRBV12-4	ASSPRDVNTEAF
TRBV6-1	ASRNSDRGAVKLF
TRBV12-3/TRBV12-4	ASSLTGGKADTQY
TRBV2	ASSPGPEILNYGYT
TRBV18	ASSRAGTTYEQY
TRBV6-2/TRBV6-3	ASSTGTEVYGYT
TRBV20-1	SARVPRNYGYT
TRBV2	ASVLNTEAF
TRBV19	ASIGGGGYEQF
TRBV19	ASSIDRGDYT
TRBV6-6	ASSYSRRGLAGTDTQY
TRBV18	ASSDREDTEAF
TRBV10-3	AITLTGGSGNTIY
TRBV20-1	SARLAGVARTDTQY
TRBV11-2	ASSLPGTGGPYEQY